The 19 T cell receptor beta chains in this list originate from one sample, sequenced in a study of blood T cells in healthy people across ages. Through a sample-barcoded 5' primer and a J-beta primer mix, a second PCR was run for roughly 7 to 12 cycles. Each CDR3 protein gets one entry after TCRdb re-called the 5' RACE reads with MiXCR. The sample contains some 760,000 distinct CDR3 sequences, approximately 25% of which appear only once. Another study also made use of these data, one on T cells of mothers and their children.

The specimen was blood. All receptors derive from a boy younger than 18 in good health.

The chain carries TRBV20-1 and TRBJ2-3; 7 nucleotides match TRBD1. The CDR3 spans 15 residues. From germline, CDR1 is DFQATT and CDR2 SNEGSKA (reference sequence). Trimming removed 4 bases from V and 4 bases from J; junction bases left unmatched: 11. The CDR3, as DNA: TGCAGTGCTACTCGGCACCAGGACAGGCCAGATACGCAGTATTTT. This codes for CSATRHQDRPDTQYF.

The table lists this clonotype with a few counts. The V gene is TRBV5-1, the J gene TRBJ1-1; a possible D gene is TRBD1 (5 bases). Germline V gene data show CDR1 as SGHRS and CDR2 as YFSETQ. The CDR3 sequence is 13 residues long. Trimming took off 2 bases at V and 4 bases at J, with 9 bases between the two ends. CDR3 in DNA: TGCGCCAGCAGCTTCGCAGGGTCCACTGAAGCTTTCTTT. Amino acid sequence: CASSFAGSTEAFF.

The chain has TRBV29-1 and TRBJ1-2; 7 bases are shared with TRBD1. This CDR3 contains 12 residues. V shed 7 bases and J 4 bases; nucleotides not matched to a gene: 6. The V gene's germline CDR1 is SQVTM and CDR2 ANQGSEA. The CDR3 coding sequence is TGCAGCGCAACGACAGGGCCCTATGGCTACACCTTC. It translates to CSATTGPYGYTF.

This clonotype was observed a handful of times. V usage is TRBV14 and J usage is TRBJ2-1; D unclear. Trimming took 0 bases from V and 0 from J, leaving 6 bases between them. The V gene's germline CDR1 is SGHDN and CDR2 FVKESK. The CDR3 covers 15 residues. Here the CDR3 reads CASSQELGSYNEQFF. The CDR3 coding sequence is TGTGCCAGCAGCCAAGAGTTAGGCTCCTACAATGAGCAGTTCTTC.

The chain combines TRBV10-3 with TRBJ1-1, with D tentatively TRBD1 (5 bases). V gave up 10 bases and J gave up 5 bases, with 26 bases separating them. Looked up from germline, CDR1 is ENHRY and CDR2 is SYGVKD. The CDR3 has 16 residues. CDR3 residues: CATFGHKDDSLTEAFF. For the CDR3, the DNA is TGTGCCACCTTTGGACACAAGGACGATTCGCTAACTGAAGCTTTCTTT.

This chain uses TRBV19 with TRBJ2-5, with 12 nucleotides matching TRBD2. The J call may be incorrect, as the DNA end agrees better with TRBJ2-1. CDR3 length equals 16 residues. In germline, CDR1 is LNHDA, CDR2 SQIVND (reference sequence). DNA of the CDR3: TGTGCCAGTAGTATTATAACCCTAGCGGGAGGGTATGAGCAGTTCTTC. Amino acid sequence: CASSIITLAGGYEQFF.

This chain uses TRBV5-1 with TRBJ2-7, with D tentatively TRBD2 (5 bases). Gene TRBJ2-1 matches the end of the DNA better, so the J call may be wrong. Germline loops: CDR1 SGHRS, CDR2 YFSETQ. The CDR3 covers 14 residues. The CDR3 reads CASSATGAYNEQFF. For the CDR3, the DNA is TGCGCCAGCAGCGCGACCGGGGCCTACAATGAGCAGTTCTTC.

This clonotype was found a few times. The chain is built from TRBV4-1 and TRBJ2-1, with 8 bases that match TRBD2. The CDR3 covers 15 residues. Germline lookup yields CDR1 MGHRA and CDR2 YSYEKL. After removal of 1 base from V and 2 bases from J, the junction contained 1 base not matched to a gene. The CDR3 sequence is CASSQAGGPYNEQFF. The CDR3 DNA reads as TGCGCCAGCAGCCAAGCGGGGGGGCCCTACAATGAGCAGTTCTTC.

The rearrangement joins TRBV10-3 to TRBJ2-7; possible D gene TRBD1, 6 bases. The CDR3 length is 13 residues. V lost 0 bases to trimming and J lost 5 bases, with 8 bases between them. CDR1 ENHRY and CDR2 SYGVKD come from the germline V gene. For the CDR3, the DNA is TGTGCCATCAGTGAGTCAGACAGGCACGAGCAGTACTTC. Translating gives CAISESDRHEQYF.

A few counts support this clonotype. Germline and junction disagree at one end, which may indicate a read error. The V call is TRBV29-1, the J call TRBJ2-7; TRBD2 might be the D (5 bases). The germline gives CDR1 SQVTM, CDR2 ANQGSEA. CDR3 length equals 12 residues. The CDR3 nucleotides read TGCAGCGTCGAAGCGGATTCCTACGAGCAGTACTTC. This translates into CSVEADSYEQYF.

This clonotype was seen a few times. The junction shows a germline mismatch at one end, possibly a read error. This chain connects TRBV7-8 to TRBJ2-5, with D hard to call. The DNA end favors TRBJ2-7, so the J call may be wrong. Per germline, CDR1 SGHVS and CDR2 FQNEAQ. The CDR3 spans 15 residues. Here the CDR3 DNA reads TGCGCCAGCAGCTTAAACCCTGCGGTGACCTACGAGCAGTACTTC. Translated, it gives CASSLNPAVTYEQYF.

This sequence joins TRBV4-1 and TRBJ1-4; D is uncertain. Trimming cost V 6 bases and J 0 bases, with 14 bases left between them. The CDR3 consists of 16 residues. CDR1 is MGHRA, CDR2 YSYEKL, per germline. The CDR3 DNA follows: TGCGCCAGCAGACCAGGCCACGGGACAACTAATGAAAAACTGTTTTTT. It translates to CASRPGHGTTNEKLFF.

This chain links TRBV6-2 or TRBV6-3 with TRBJ1-4; TRBD1 matches at 8 bases. V trimming: 4 bases; J trimming: 7 bases; junction bases outside the gene matches: 5. The CDR3 totals 14 residues. Germline CDR1 MNHEY, CDR2 SVGEGT. The DNA of the CDR3 is TGTGCCAGCAGTTTTGGACAGGGTCGTGAAAAACTGTTTTTT. Translation: CASSFGQGREKLFF.

The genes are TRBV6-7 and TRBJ1-2, with D perhaps matching TRBD1 (6 bases). TRBV6-7 is recorded as an ORF, its role being uncertain. The length of the CDR3 is 16 residues. V dropped 2 bases and J dropped 6 bases, with 19 bases sitting between them. The CDR3 is CASSYPTLTGRHGYTF. In DNA form, the CDR3 reads TGTGCCAGCAGTTACCCGACCTTGACAGGTAGACATGGCTACACCTTC.

This clonotype showed up just a few times. The DNA of the CDR3 is TGTGCCAGCTCCCAAAGACGGGAAAAACTGTTTTTT. Translated: CASSQRREKLFF. The gene calls are TRBV18 and TRBJ1-4; D is unclear. V was cut by 6 bases and J by 8 bases, with 10 bases left in between. Looked up from germline, CDR1 is KGHSH and CDR2 is LQKENI. The CDR3 has 12 residues. The complete variable domain, with remaining parts taken from reference TRBV18 and TRBJ1-4, reads NAGVMQNPRHLVRRRGQEARLRCSPMKGHSHVYWYRQLPEEGLKFMVYLQKENIIDESGMPKERFSAEFPKEGPSILRIQQVVRGDSAAYFCASSQRREKLFFGSGTQLSVL.

This clonotype has more than one count but fewer than ten. The chain combines TRBV12-3 or TRBV12-4 with TRBJ1-1; 11 positions agree with TRBD1. This CDR3 has 13 amino acids. V lost 7 bases and J lost 6; bases outside the gene matches: 4. The CDR3 DNA reads TGTGCCAGCACGGGACAGGGGGTCGCTGAAGCTTTCTTT. It codes for CASTGQGVAEAFF.

This clonotype was observed many times. The V call is TRBV29-1, the J call TRBJ2-5; no firm D call. Germline values: CDR1 SQVTM, CDR2 ANQGSEA. The ends were cut back, 3 bases at V and 4 bases at J, with 12 bases in the middle. The CDR3 is made up of 13 amino acids. The CDR3 here is CSVDGRWGETQYF. The CDR3 bases are TGCAGCGTTGACGGCAGGTGGGGAGAGACCCAGTACTTC. The full variable domain, with the rest looked up from reference TRBV29-1 and TRBJ2-5, is SAVISQKPSRDICQRGTSLTIQCQVDSQVTMMFWYRQQPGQSLTLIATANQGSEATYESGFVIDKFPISRPNLTFSTLTVSNMSPEDSSIYLCSVDGRWGETQYFGPGTRLLVL.

This clonotype has more than one count but fewer than ten. V and J are TRBV6-2 or TRBV6-3 and TRBJ2-6, with D hard to call. The CDR3 extends over 13 amino acids. Germline-derived CDR1 and CDR2 are MNHEY and SVGEGT. V was cut by 8 bases and J by 0 bases, with 5 bases left in between. In DNA form, the CDR3 reads TGTGCCAGCTGCGACTCTGGGGCCAACGTCCTGACTTTC. It is translated as CASCDSGANVLTF.

This sequence joins TRBV5-1 and TRBJ1-2, with D hard to call. The CDR3 is made up of 15 amino acids. Between the trimmed V and J ends, which lost 4 bases and 5 bases, there was a span of 18 bases. The germline gives CDR1 SGHRS, CDR2 YFSETQ. This CDR3 reads CASSPSPASPYGYTF. In nucleotides, the CDR3 is TGCGCCAGCAGCCCCAGCCCGGCGAGCCCGTATGGCTACACCTTC. Based on the CDR3 plus reference TRBV5-1 and TRBJ1-2, the full variable domain is KAGVTQTPRYLIKTRGQQVTLSCSPISGHRSVSWYQQTPGQGLQFLFEYFSETQRNKGNFPGRFSGRQFSNSRSEMNVSTLELGDSALYLCASSPSPASPYGYTFGSGTRLTVV.